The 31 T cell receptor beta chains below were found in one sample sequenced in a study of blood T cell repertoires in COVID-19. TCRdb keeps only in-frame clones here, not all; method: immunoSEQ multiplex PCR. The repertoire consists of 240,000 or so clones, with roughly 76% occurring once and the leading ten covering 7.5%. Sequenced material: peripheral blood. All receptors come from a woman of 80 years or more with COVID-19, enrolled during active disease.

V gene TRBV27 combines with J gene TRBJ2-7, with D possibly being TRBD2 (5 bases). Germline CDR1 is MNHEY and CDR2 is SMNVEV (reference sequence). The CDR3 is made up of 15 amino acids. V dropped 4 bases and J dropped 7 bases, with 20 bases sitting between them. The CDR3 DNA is TGTGCCAGCAGTTCCCACCGGGTCCTCGGCGGGGAGCAGTACTTC. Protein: CASSSHRVLGGEQYF.

CDR3 sequence reads: CASSQGQPNSPLHF. CDR3 sequence (DNA): TGTGCCAGCAGCCAGGGACAGCCAAATTCACCCCTCCACTTT. The chain has TRBV3-1 (or the pseudogene TRBV3-2) and TRBJ1-6; TRBD1 agrees at 7 bases. Looked up from germline, CDR1 is LGHDT and CDR2 is YNNKEL (reference sequence). The V segment lost 3 bases and the J segment 7 bases; nucleotides outside the gene matches: 3. The CDR3 is 14 amino acids.

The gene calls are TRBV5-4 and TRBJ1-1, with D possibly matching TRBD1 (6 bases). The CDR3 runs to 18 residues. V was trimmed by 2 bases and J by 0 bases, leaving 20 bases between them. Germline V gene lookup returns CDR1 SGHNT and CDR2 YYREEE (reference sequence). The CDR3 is CASSFPTPLGGMNTEAFF. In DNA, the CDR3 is TGTGCCAGCAGCTTCCCGACACCTTTAGGGGGAATGAACACTGAAGCTTTCTTT.

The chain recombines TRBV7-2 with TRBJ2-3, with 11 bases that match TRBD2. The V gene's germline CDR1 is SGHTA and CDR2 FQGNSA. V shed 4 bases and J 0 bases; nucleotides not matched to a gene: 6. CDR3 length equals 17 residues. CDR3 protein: CASSYSGRGASTDTQYF. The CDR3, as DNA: TGTGCCAGCAGCTATAGCGGGAGGGGGGCTAGCACAGATACGCAGTATTTT.

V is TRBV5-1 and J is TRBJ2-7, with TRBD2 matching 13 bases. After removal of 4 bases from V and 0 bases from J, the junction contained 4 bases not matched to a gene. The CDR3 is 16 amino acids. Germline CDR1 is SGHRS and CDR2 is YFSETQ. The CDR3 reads CASSAGLAGASYEQYF. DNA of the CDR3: TGCGCCAGCAGCGCAGGACTAGCGGGGGCCTCCTACGAGCAGTACTTC.

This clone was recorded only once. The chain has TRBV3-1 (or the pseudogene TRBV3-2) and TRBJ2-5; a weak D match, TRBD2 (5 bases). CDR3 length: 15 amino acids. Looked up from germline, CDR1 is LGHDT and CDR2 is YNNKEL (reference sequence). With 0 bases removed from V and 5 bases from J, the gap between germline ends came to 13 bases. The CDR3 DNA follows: TGTGCCAGCAGCCAAGATGCCGGGATAGCGGAGACCCAGTACTTC. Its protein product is CASSQDAGIAETQYF.

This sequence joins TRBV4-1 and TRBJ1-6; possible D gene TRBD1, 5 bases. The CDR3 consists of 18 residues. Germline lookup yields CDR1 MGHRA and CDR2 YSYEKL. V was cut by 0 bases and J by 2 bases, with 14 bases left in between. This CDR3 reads CASSQDSGDSAYNSPLHF. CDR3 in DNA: TGCGCCAGCAGCCAAGATAGCGGGGACTCGGCCTATAATTCACCCCTCCACTTT.

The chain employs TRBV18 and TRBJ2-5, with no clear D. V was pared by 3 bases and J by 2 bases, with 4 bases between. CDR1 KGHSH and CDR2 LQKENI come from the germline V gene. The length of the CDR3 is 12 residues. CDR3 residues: CASSPGQETQYF. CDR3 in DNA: TGTGCCAGCTCACCCGGTCAAGAGACCCAGTACTTC.

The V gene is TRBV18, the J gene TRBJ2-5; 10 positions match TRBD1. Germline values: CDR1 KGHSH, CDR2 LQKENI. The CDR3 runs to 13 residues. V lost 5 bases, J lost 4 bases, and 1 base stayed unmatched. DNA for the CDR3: TGTGCCAGCTCAGGGGACAGGGGAGAGACCCAGTACTTC. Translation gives CASSGDRGETQYF.

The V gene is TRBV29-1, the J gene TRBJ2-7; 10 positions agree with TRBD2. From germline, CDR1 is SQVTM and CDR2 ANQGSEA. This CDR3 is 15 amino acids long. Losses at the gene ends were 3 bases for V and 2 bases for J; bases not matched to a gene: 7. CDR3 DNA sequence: TGCAGCGTTGATGGCCAGCGGGAGGGTGCCTACGAGCAGTACTTC. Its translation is CSVDGQREGAYEQYF.

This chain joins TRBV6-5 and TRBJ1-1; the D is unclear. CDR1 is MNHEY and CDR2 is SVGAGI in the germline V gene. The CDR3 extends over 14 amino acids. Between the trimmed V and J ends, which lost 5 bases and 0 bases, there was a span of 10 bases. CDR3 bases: TGTGCCAGCAGTCCCGGGAGACTGAACACTGAAGCTTTCTTT. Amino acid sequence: CASSPGRLNTEAFF.

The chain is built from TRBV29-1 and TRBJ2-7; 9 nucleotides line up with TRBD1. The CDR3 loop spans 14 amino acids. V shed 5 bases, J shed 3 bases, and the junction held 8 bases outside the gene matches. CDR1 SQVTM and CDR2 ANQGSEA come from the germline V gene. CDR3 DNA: TGCAGCGTTAAACCTTGGACAGGGGACTACGAGCAGTACTTC. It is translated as CSVKPWTGDYEQYF.

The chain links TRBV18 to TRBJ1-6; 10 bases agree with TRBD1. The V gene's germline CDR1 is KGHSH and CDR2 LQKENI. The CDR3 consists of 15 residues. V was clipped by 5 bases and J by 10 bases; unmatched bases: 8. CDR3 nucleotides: TGTGCCAGCTCAAGGGATGGGACAGGGGCCTCACCCCTCCACTTT. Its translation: CASSRDGTGASPLHF.

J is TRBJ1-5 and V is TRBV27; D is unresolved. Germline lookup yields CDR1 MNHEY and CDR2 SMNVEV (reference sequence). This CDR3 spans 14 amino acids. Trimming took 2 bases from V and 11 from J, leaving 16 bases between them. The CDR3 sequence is CASSLGRASESQHF. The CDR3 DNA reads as TGTGCCAGCAGTTTAGGGAGGGCCTCGGAGTCCCAGCATTTT.

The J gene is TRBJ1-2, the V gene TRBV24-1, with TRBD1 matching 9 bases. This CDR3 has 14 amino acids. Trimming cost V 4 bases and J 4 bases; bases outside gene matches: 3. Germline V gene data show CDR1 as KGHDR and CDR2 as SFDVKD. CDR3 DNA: TGTGCCACCAGTGACCCGACAGGGGGCTATGGCTACACCTTC. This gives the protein CATSDPTGGYGYTF.

CDR3 protein: CSVGQGEVEAFF. In nucleotides, the CDR3 is TGCAGCGTGGGGCAGGGGGAGGTTGAAGCTTTCTTT. The chain uses TRBV29-1 and TRBJ1-1; 7 bases are shared with TRBD1. The CDR3 sequence is 12 residues long. V was pared by 6 bases and J by 7 bases, with 8 bases of the junction left unmatched. The germline gives CDR1 SQVTM, CDR2 ANQGSEA.

CDR3 nucleotides: TGTGCCCTACTGATGGGAGGACTTAACTATGGCTACACCTTC. This encodes CALLMGGLNYGYTF. The chain joins TRBV30 to TRBJ1-2, with D uncertain. The CDR3 is made up of 14 amino acids. Germline V gives CDR1 GTSNPN, CDR2 SVGIG (reference sequence). V was clipped by 8 bases and J by 1 base, with 17 bases between them. The variable domain in full, completed from reference TRBV30 and TRBJ1-2, reads SQTIHQWPATLVQPVGSPLSLECTVEGTSNPNLYWYRQAAGRGLQLLFYSVGIGQISSEVPQNLSASRPQDRQFILSSKKLLLSDSGFYLCALLMGGLNYGYTFGSGTRLTVV.

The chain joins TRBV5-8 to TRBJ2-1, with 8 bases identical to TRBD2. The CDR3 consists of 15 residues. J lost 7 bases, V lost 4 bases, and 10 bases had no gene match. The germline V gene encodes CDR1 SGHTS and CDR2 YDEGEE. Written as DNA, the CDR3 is TGTGCCAGCAGCAGGGGACTAGAAATGGCAAATGAGCAGTTCTTC. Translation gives CASSRGLEMANEQFF. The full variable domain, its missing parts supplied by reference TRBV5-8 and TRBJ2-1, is EAGVTQSPTHLIKTRGQQATLRCSPISGHTSVYWYQQALGLGLQFLLWYDEGEERNRGNFPPRFSGRQFPNYSSELNVNALELEDSALYLCASSRGLEMANEQFFGPGTRLTVL.

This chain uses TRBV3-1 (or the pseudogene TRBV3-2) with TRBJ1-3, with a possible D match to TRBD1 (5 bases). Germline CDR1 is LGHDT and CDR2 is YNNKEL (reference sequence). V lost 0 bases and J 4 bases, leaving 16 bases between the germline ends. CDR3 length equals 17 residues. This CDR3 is CASSQDYGGTAGNTIYF. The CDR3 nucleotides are TGTGCCAGCAGCCAAGATTACGGCGGGACTGCGGGAAACACCATATATTTT.

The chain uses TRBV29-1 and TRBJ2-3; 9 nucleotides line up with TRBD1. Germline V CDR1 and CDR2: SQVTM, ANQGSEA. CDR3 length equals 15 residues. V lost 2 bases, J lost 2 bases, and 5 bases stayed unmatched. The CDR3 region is CSVEPGQGNTDTQYF. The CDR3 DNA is TGCAGCGTTGAACCGGGACAGGGAAACACAGATACGCAGTATTTT.

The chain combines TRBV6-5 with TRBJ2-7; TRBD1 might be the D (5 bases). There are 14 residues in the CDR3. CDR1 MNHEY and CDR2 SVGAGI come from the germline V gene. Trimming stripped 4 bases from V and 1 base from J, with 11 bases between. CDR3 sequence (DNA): TGTGCCAGCAGTTCCTCCCGACAGTCCTACGAGCAGTACTTC. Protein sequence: CASSSSRQSYEQYF.

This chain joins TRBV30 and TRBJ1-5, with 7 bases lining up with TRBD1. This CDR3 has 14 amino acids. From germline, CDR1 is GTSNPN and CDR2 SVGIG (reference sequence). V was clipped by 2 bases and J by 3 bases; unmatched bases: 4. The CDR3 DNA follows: TGTGCCTGGAGTCAGGGGGACGACAATCAGCCCCAGCATTTT. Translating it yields CAWSQGDDNQPQHF.

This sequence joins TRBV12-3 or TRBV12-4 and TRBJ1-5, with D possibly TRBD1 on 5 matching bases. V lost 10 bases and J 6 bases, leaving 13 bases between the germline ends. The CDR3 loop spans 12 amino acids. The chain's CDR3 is CATRMGRQPQHF. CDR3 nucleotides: TGTGCCACCAGAATGGGGCGTCAGCCCCAGCATTTT.

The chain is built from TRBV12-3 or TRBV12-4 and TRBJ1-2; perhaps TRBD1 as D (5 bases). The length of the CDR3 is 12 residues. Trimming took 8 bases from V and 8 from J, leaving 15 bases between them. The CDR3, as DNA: TGTGCCAGCTCCAGGGACTTATTGGGCTACACCTTC. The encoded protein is CASSRDLLGYTF.

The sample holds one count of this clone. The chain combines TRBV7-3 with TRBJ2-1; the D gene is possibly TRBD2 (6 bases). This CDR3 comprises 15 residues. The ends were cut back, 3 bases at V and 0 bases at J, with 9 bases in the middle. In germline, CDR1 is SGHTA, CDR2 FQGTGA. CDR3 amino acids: CASSLDGSSYNEQFF. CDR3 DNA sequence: TGTGCCAGCAGCTTGGACGGGAGCTCCTACAATGAGCAGTTCTTC.

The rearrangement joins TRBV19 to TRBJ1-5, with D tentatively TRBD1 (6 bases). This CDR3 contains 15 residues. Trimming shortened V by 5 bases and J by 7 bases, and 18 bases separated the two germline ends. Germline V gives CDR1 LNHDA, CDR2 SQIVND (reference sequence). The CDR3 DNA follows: TGTGCCAGTAGTCAGAGTCAGGGACAAAGACAGCCCCAGCATTTT. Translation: CASSQSQGQRQPQHF.

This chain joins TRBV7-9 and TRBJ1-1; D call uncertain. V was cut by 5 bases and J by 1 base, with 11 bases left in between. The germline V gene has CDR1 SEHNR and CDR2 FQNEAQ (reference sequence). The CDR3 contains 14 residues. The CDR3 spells CASSPYRPNTEAFF. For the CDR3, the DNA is TGTGCCAGCAGCCCTTACAGACCGAACACTGAAGCTTTCTTT.

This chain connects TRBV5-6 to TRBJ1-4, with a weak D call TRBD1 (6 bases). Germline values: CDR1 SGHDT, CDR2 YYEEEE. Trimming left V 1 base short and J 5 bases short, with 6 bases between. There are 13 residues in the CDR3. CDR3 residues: CASSLRGNEKLFF. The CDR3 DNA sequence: TGTGCCAGCAGCTTGAGGGGGAATGAAAAACTGTTTTTT.

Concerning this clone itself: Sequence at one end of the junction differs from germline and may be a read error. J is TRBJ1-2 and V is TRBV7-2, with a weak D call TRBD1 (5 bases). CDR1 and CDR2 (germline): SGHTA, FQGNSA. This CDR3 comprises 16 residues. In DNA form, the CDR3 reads TGTGCCAGCAACTTAGAATCCCGGACATCCAACTATGGCTACACCTTC. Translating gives CASNLESRTSNYGYTF.

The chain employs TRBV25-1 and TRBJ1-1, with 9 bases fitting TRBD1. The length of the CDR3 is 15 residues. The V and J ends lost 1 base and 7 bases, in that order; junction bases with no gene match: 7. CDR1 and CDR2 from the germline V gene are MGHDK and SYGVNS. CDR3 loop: CASSESHRGRDEAFF. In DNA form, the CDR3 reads TGTGCCAGCAGTGAATCCCACAGGGGGCGAGATGAAGCTTTCTTT.

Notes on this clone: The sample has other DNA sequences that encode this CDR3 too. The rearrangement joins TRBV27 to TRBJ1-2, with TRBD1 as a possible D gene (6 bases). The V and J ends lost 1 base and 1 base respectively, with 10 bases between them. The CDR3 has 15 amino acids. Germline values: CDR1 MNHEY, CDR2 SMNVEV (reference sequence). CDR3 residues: CASSLLGGGNYGYTF. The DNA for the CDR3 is TGTGCCAGCAGTTTATTAGGGGGGGGTAACTATGGCTACACCTTC.